A selection of T cell receptor beta chains follows, all from one sample in a study of cytomegalovirus exposure and HLA in healthy donors. Method: immunoSEQ multiplex PCR; TCRdb's copy keeps in-frame clones and lacks some. Of some 120,000 clones detected, about 86% appear once; the ten largest clones hold less than 2.5%. Input material: PBMCs. The receptors shown here come from a middle-aged woman in good health and CMV-seronegative. CDR3s include the opening cysteine and the closing phenylalanine or tryptophan. D genes are given only for firm matches. Expanded clones are given a class, and other clones once, few, many or no size at all.

abundance	v_gene	d_gene	j_gene	CDR3aa	CDR3nt
.	TRBV30	.	TRBJ2-3	CAWRANLETDTQYF	TGTGCCTGGAGGGCAAATCTGGAGACAGATACGCAGTATTTT
.	TRBV4-2	.	TRBJ2-1	CASSQVRQGGNEQFF	TGTGCCAGCAGCCAAGTACGTCAGGGGGGCAATGAGCAGTTCTTC
.	TRBV7-2	TRBD1	TRBJ1-6	CASSFGQGAPLHF	TGTGCCAGCAGCTTTGGACAGGGGGCACCCCTCCACTTT
few	TRBV6-1	TRBD1	TRBJ2-7	CASKLAGTGSPEQYF	TGTGCCAGCAAATTAGCCGGGACAGGGTCCCCCGAGCAGTACTTC
.	TRBV6-5	.	TRBJ1-3	CASRQTGNSGNTIYF	TGTGCCAGCAGACAAACAGGGAACTCTGGAAACACCATATATTTT
few	TRBV7-3	TRBD1	TRBJ1-1	CASSFSDREVTEAFF	TGTGCCAGCAGCTTTTCCGACAGGGAAGTCACTGAAGCTTTCTTT
.	TRBV28	.	TRBJ1-5	CASRWGHNSNQPQHF	TGTGCCAGCAGATGGGGACACAATAGCAATCAGCCCCAGCATTTT
.	TRBV30	TRBD1	TRBJ1-6	CAWSPGTGGDSPLHF	TGTGCCTGGAGCCCCGGGACAGGGGGTGATTCACCCCTCCACTTT
few	TRBV6-1	TRBD2	TRBJ2-1	CASTGLAGLNEQFF	TGTGCCAGCACGGGACTAGCGGGTCTCAATGAGCAGTTCTTC
.	TRBV2	TRBD2	TRBJ2-7	CASSEGVAGGSYEQYF	TGTGCCAGCAGTGAAGGCGTAGCGGGAGGCTCCTACGAGCAGTACTTC
few	TRBV7-9	.	TRBJ2-1	CASSLDPGDDEQFF	TGTGCCAGCAGCTTAGATCCAGGGGACGATGAGCAGTTCTTC
.	TRBV5-1	TRBD1	TRBJ2-7	CASSLSPGTGLEQYF	TGCGCCAGCAGTTTGAGTCCCGGGACAGGGCTCGAGCAGTACTTC
.	TRBV15	.	TRBJ2-7	CATSLTHPGGTGSEQYF	TGTGCCACCAGCTTAACCCACCCTGGAGGGACGGGATCCGAGCAGTACTTC
.	TRBV30	TRBD1	TRBJ1-2	CAWTPRGKGGYTF	TGTGCCTGGACCCCCAGGGGGAAGGGTGGCTACACCTTC
once	TRBV29-1	.	TRBJ2-7	CSVDTGTTYEQYF	TGCAGCGTTGATACAGGGACCACCTACGAGCAGTACTTC
.	TRBV7-2	.	TRBJ2-2	CASREEGGSSNTGELFF	TGTGCCAGCAGGGAGGAGGGCGGAAGTTCGAACACCGGGGAGCTGTTTTTT
.	TRBV2	TRBD2	TRBJ2-1	CASSGGGGTSGMNEQFF	TGTGCCAGCAGTGGGGGAGGTGGGACTAGCGGGATGAATGAGCAGTTCTTC
.	TRBV20-1	.	TRBJ1-2	CSPKSDGYTF	TGCAGTCCAAAATCGGATGGCTACACCTTC
.	TRBV4-1	.	TRBJ2-5	CASSQDSWAGQETQYF	TGCGCCAGCAGCCAAGATAGCTGGGCGGGGCAAGAGACCCAGTACTTC
.	TRBV4-1	.	TRBJ2-7	CASSLGGAAYEQYF	TGCGCCAGCTCTCTCGGTGGGGCCGCCTACGAGCAGTACTTC
.	TRBV18	.	TRBJ1-3	CASSPPFLRLSGNTIYF	TGTGCCAGCTCACCCCCATTTCTGAGACTGTCTGGAAACACCATATATTTT
few	TRBV13	TRBD1	TRBJ2-7	CASSRDRGAYEQYF	TGTGCCAGCAGCCGGGACAGGGGAGCCTACGAGCAGTACTTC
once	TRBV7-8	.	TRBJ1-2	CASSLGGAGGGYTF	TGTGCCAGCAGCTTGGGCGGGGCGGGGGGAGGCTACACCTTC
.	TRBV2	.	TRBJ2-7	CASSEEQASYEQYF	TGTGCCAGCAGTGAAGAACAGGCCAGCTACGAGCAGTACTTC
.	TRBV2	.	TRBJ1-2	CASSEEGSGSYGYTF	TGTGCCAGCAGTGAAGAGGGCAGCGGATCCTATGGCTACACCTTC
.	TRBV19	TRBD1	TRBJ1-4	CASSMTTGLDEKLFF	TGTGCCAGTAGTATGACGACAGGGCTCGATGAAAAACTGTTTTTT
.	TRBV10-3	TRBD2	TRBJ2-7	CAVRLAGSYEQYF	TGTGCCGTCCGACTAGCGGGGAGCTACGAGCAGTACTTC
.	TRBV7-9	TRBD1	TRBJ1-3	CASSLVKGQGGNSGNTIYF	TGTGCCAGCAGCTTAGTGAAAGGACAGGGGGGAAACTCTGGAAACACCATATATTTT
.	TRBV9	.	TRBJ1-2	CASSEEQGFHGYTF	TGTGCCAGCAGCGAGGAACAGGGTTTCCATGGCTACACCTTC
.	TRBV4-2	TRBD2	TRBJ2-2	CASSQVAGGLNTGELFF	TGTGCCAGCAGCCAAGTTGCGGGAGGACTGAACACCGGGGAGCTGTTTTTT
.	TRBV6-5	TRBD1	TRBJ1-4	CASSEGQGFEKLFF	TGTGCCAGCAGTGAAGGACAGGGTTTTGAAAAACTGTTTTTT
.	TRBV7-6	TRBD2	TRBJ2-1	CASSASGSLYNEQFF	TGTGCCAGCAGCGCTAGCGGGAGCCTCTACAATGAGCAGTTCTTC
.	TRBV30	TRBD1	TRBJ2-3	CAWGTGSGSTDTQYF	TGTGCCTGGGGGACAGGGTCGGGAAGCACAGATACGCAGTATTTT
.	TRBV19	.	TRBJ1-3	CASTVLSRGSGNTIYF	TGTGCCAGTACCGTACTCTCACGGGGCTCTGGAAACACCATATATTTT
.	TRBV27	TRBD2	TRBJ2-1	CASRTGLAVYNEQFF	TGTGCCAGCAGAACAGGACTAGCGGTATACAATGAGCAGTTCTTC
.	TRBV27	.	TRBJ2-1	CASSYLQVTIGNEQFF	TGTGCCAGCAGTTATCTACAGGTTACAATTGGAAATGAGCAGTTCTTC
.	TRBV7-9	.	TRBJ2-1	CASSSRQASSYNEQFF	TGTGCCAGCAGCTCCCGACAGGCGAGCTCCTACAATGAGCAGTTCTTC
.	TRBV10-3	TRBD2	TRBJ2-1	CAISDLSSGGDPGYNEQFF	TGTGCCATCAGTGACTTATCCAGCGGGGGGGACCCAGGGTACAATGAGCAGTTCTTC
.	TRBV28	TRBD1	TRBJ2-2	CASRRQGGYTGELFF	TGTGCCAGCAGACGACAGGGGGGATACACCGGGGAGCTGTTTTTT
.	TRBV7-2	.	TRBJ2-7	CASSWAGSPYEQYF	TGTGCCAGCAGCTGGGCAGGGTCGCCCTACGAGCAGTACTTC
.	TRBV7-2	.	TRBJ2-3	CASSLGTETDTQYF	TGTGCCAGCAGCTTAGGTACGGAGACAGATACGCAGTATTTT
.	TRBV4-1	TRBD1	TRBJ1-2	CASSQVRGKPLYGYTF	TGCGCCAGCAGCCAAGTCAGGGGGAAACCCCTCTATGGCTACACCTTC
few	TRBV5-1	TRBD1	TRBJ1-1	CASSLRTGGYDTEAFF	TGCGCCAGCAGCTTGCGTACAGGGGGCTATGACACTGAAGCTTTCTTT
.	TRBV28	.	TRBJ1-2	CASSLSRPTTGYGYTF	TGTGCCAGCAGTTTATCGAGGCCAACAACAGGTTATGGCTACACCTTC
.	TRBV28	TRBD2	TRBJ2-1	CASSPLAGSYNEQFF	TGTGCCAGCAGTCCCCTAGCGGGATCGTACAATGAGCAGTTCTTC
.	TRBV9	TRBD1	TRBJ1-1	CASSDGTGAVNTEAFF	TGTGCCAGCAGCGACGGGACAGGGGCGGTGAACACTGAAGCTTTCTTT
.	TRBV27	TRBD1	TRBJ1-6	CASSRQTGSSYNSPLHF	TGTGCCAGCAGTCGTCAGACAGGGAGCTCCTATAATTCACCCCTCCACTTT
.	TRBV7-6	.	TRBJ1-3	CASSPRSSGNTIYF	TGTGCCAGCAGCCCCAGAAGCTCTGGAAACACCATATATTTT
.	TRBV7-9	TRBD1	TRBJ1-2	CASSLKQGASGYTF	TGTGCCAGCAGCTTAAAACAGGGGGCTAGTGGCTACACCTTC
.	TRBV28	.	TRBJ1-1	CASSFTGSEAFF	TGTGCCAGCAGTTTTACAGGGAGTGAAGCTTTCTTT
.	TRBV10-3	TRBD1	TRBJ2-5	CAISEQDRGTETQYF	TGTGCCATCAGTGAACAGGACAGGGGGACGGAGACCCAGTACTTC
.	TRBV7-2	.	TRBJ2-7	CASSLAGPGCEQYF	TGTGCCAGCAGTCTGGCAGGTCCTGGCTGCGAGCAGTACTTC
.	TRBV4-1	TRBD2	TRBJ2-3	CASSQQAGSTDTQYF	TGCGCCAGCAGCCAACAAGCGGGGAGCACAGATACGCAGTATTTT